The 15 T cell receptor beta chains given below trace back to one sample, sequenced in a study of human thymus T cells. The assay was immunoSEQ multiplex PCR, and TCRdb's table has in-frame clones only and misses some. The sample carries roughly 60,000 clones, nearly 95% recorded once. The sample comprised blood. These receptors originate from a boy younger than two with a congenital heart defect but otherwise immunologically healthy.

The chain couples TRBV7-2 to TRBJ2-5; no reliable D call. The CDR3 loop spans 19 amino acids. Germline V lookup: CDR1 SGHTA, CDR2 FQGNSA. Between the trimmed V and J ends, which lost 0 bases and 4 bases, there was a span of 24 bases. Here the CDR3 reads CASSLARSRLPSFRETQYF. The CDR3 nucleotides are TGTGCCAGCAGCTTAGCGCGGTCTAGACTCCCATCATTCAGAGAGACCCAGTACTTC.

The V and J genes are TRBV7-9 and TRBJ1-1; D is perhaps TRBD1 (5 bases). The CDR3 has 14 residues. Trimming removed 5 bases from V and 2 bases from J, with 12 bases in between. Germline V gives CDR1 SEHNR, CDR2 FQNEAQ (reference sequence). The CDR3 nucleotides read TGTGCCAGCAGCAAACAGGCCACAAACACTGAAGCTTTCTTT. It yields the protein CASSKQATNTEAFF.

As DNA, the CDR3 is TGTGCCATCAGTGCCCGGCAGGTGAACACTGAAGCTTTCTTT. Translation gives CAISARQVNTEAFF. V usage is TRBV10-3 and J usage is TRBJ1-1, with D unresolved. V was pared by 4 bases and J by 0 bases, with 9 bases between. The length of the CDR3 is 14 residues. Looked up from germline, CDR1 is ENHRY and CDR2 is SYGVKD.

The chain carries TRBV9 and TRBJ2-3; D might be TRBD1 or TRBD2, each matching 5 bases. This CDR3 contains 15 residues. Germline values: CDR1 SGDLS, CDR2 YYNGEE. V was clipped by 1 base and J by 1 base, with 10 bases between them. The CDR3 loop reads CASSVQGSGTDTQYF. CDR3 nucleotide sequence: TGTGCCAGCAGCGTACAGGGTAGCGGCACAGATACGCAGTATTTT.

This sequence joins TRBV2 and TRBJ1-2; the match to TRBD1 covers 7 bases. After removal of 2 bases from V and 6 bases from J, the junction contained 6 bases not matched to a gene. Germline assignment: CDR1 SNHLY and CDR2 FYNNEI. The CDR3 runs 14 residues. As DNA, the CDR3 is TGTGCCAGCAGTGAACTGGGGCAGGGGGATGGCTACACCTTC. Translation: CASSELGQGDGYTF.

The CDR3 sequence is CASSVPTGMYGYTF. The DNA for the CDR3 is TGTGCCAGCAGTGTCCCGACAGGGATGTATGGCTACACCTTC. The V call is TRBV2, the J call TRBJ1-2; 7 bases are shared with TRBD1. From germline, CDR1 is SNHLY and CDR2 FYNNEI. The CDR3 runs to 14 residues. V lost 4 bases and J lost 5; bases outside the gene matches: 7.

The rearrangement uses TRBV11-2 and TRBJ2-7, with 7 bases matching TRBD2. CDR1 is SGHAT, CDR2 FQNNGV, per germline. Trimming removed 5 bases from V and 0 bases from J; junction bases left unmatched: 4. This CDR3 contains 14 residues. CDR3 DNA sequence: TGTGCCAGCAGCACCTCTAGCGGCTCCTACGAGCAGTACTTC. The encoded protein is CASSTSSGSYEQYF.

The chain uses TRBV9 and TRBJ1-3; no definite D call. The V end was cut by 5 bases, the J end by 4 bases, with 7 bases between. The germline V gene encodes CDR1 SGDLS and CDR2 YYNGEE. This CDR3 has 12 residues. In DNA form, the CDR3 reads TGTGCCAGCAGGGGTCGAGGAAACACCATATATTTT. Amino acid sequence: CASRGRGNTIYF.

This chain uses TRBV30 with TRBJ2-7; D not certain. The V gene's germline CDR1 is GTSNPN and CDR2 SVGIG (reference sequence). The CDR3 is made up of 13 amino acids. Trimming removed 0 bases at V and 6 bases at J, with 12 bases between. This chain's CDR3 is CAWSVLTRGEQYF. Here the CDR3 DNA reads TGTGCCTGGAGTGTATTGACCCGTGGCGAGCAGTACTTC. The full variable domain, completed using reference TRBV30 and TRBJ2-7, is SQTIHQWPATLVQPVGSPLSLECTVEGTSNPNLYWYRQAAGRGLQLLFYSVGIGQISSEVPQNLSASRPQDRQFILSSKKLLLSDSGFYLCAWSVLTRGEQYFGPGTRLTVT.

This clone appeared once. This chain connects TRBV28 to TRBJ2-7, with TRBD1 identical over 9 bases. Trimming cost V 5 bases and J 7 bases; bases outside gene matches: 12. There are 15 residues in the CDR3. Germline V CDR1 and CDR2: MDHEN, SYDVKM. In DNA, the CDR3 is TGTGCCAGCAGTCTTCGGGACAGGGCAATGGGGGAGCAGTACTTC. Its translation: CASSLRDRAMGEQYF.

The chain couples TRBV4-3 to TRBJ1-2, with 7 bases lining up with TRBD1. The length of the CDR3 is 16 residues. V shed 0 bases and J 3 bases; nucleotides not matched to a gene: 7. CDR1 is LGHNA, CDR2 YSLEER, per germline. CDR3 residues: CASSQDWDSSYYGYTF. The CDR3, as DNA: TGCGCCAGCAGCCAAGATTGGGACAGCAGTTACTATGGCTACACCTTC.

The genes are TRBV11-3 and TRBJ1-1, with 7 bases identical to TRBD1. The CDR3 has 12 residues. In germline, CDR1 is SGHNT, CDR2 YENEEA. Losses at the gene ends were 5 bases for V and 5 bases for J; bases not matched to a gene: 2. The CDR3 here is CASSQGVTEAFF. The CDR3 nucleotides read TGTGCCAGCAGCCAGGGGGTAACTGAAGCTTTCTTT.

The chain couples TRBV4-2 to TRBJ2-3; maybe TRBD2 (6 bases). CDR3 length equals 15 residues. CDR1 and CDR2 (germline): LGHNA, YNFKEQ. The ends were cut back, 2 bases at V and 5 bases at J, with 14 bases in the middle. The CDR3 DNA reads as TGTGCCAGCAGCCAACAGACTAGTTTTGGAGATACGCAGTATTTT. Translation: CASSQQTSFGDTQYF.

The chain is built from TRBV10-3 and TRBJ1-5, with D possibly being TRBD1 (5 bases). CDR1 is ENHRY, CDR2 SYGVKD, per germline. Between the trimmed V and J ends, which lost 2 bases and 1 base, there was a span of 12 bases. The CDR3 consists of 16 residues. In DNA form, the CDR3 reads TGTGCCATCAGTGAGGAGGGGCCCGGGAGCAATCAGCCCCAGCATTTT. Translating it yields CAISEEGPGSNQPQHF.

This sequence joins TRBV27 and TRBJ2-1; D gene ambiguous. With 4 bases removed from V and 5 bases from J, the gap between germline ends came to 12 bases. This CDR3 region has 14 residues. Germline V CDR1 and CDR2: MNHEY, SMNVEV (reference sequence). The CDR3 is CASSYGSPHNEQFF. The DNA for the CDR3 is TGTGCCAGCAGTTATGGTAGCCCCCACAATGAGCAGTTCTTC.